The rows below give T cell receptor beta chains drawn from one sample of a study of identical twins. TCRdb passed the 5' RACE reads through MiXCR, listing each CDR3 protein once. The sample has 1.5 million to 2 million distinct CDR3 sequences, under 35% seen once; the top ten hold less than 0.35%. Sequenced sample: cord blood. All receptors derive from a newborn girl in good health. The CDR3 runs from the conserved cysteine through the conserved F or W. A D gene is named only where the DNA matches it firmly. For some rows the clone size is stated as once, few or many, or as a class when expanded; others skip it.

>.|TRBV14|TRBD2|TRBJ2-3|16
TGTGCCAGCAGCCAGCCGGGACTAGCGGGGGGAGATACGCAGTATTTT
CASSQPGLAGGDTQYF
>few|TRBV10-3|.|TRBJ2-1|15
TGTGCCATCAGTGGTGACCAGAGCTCCTACAATGAGCAGTTCTTC
CAISGDQSSYNEQFF
>.|TRBV20-1|TRBD2|TRBJ2-5|17
TGCAGTGCTCCCGCCCCGACTAGCGGGGGACCGGGGGAGACCCAGTACTTC
CSAPAPTSGGPGETQYF
>.|TRBV4-2|.|TRBJ2-5|13
TGTGCCAGCAGCCAAGAACCGGGTGAGACCCAGTACTTC
CASSQEPGETQYF
>few|TRBV24-1|.|TRBJ2-7|11
TGTGCCCTTCTTCGGGTCTACGAGCAGTACTTC
CALLRVYEQYF
>many|TRBV5-1|TRBD2|TRBJ2-3|16
TGCGCCAGCAGCTCCCTTAGCGGGGGAATAACAGATACGCAGTATTTT
CASSSLSGGITDTQYF
>.|TRBV27|.|TRBJ2-3|15
TGTGCCAGTTGGGTGGGAGTCCCACACACAGATACGCAGTATTTT
CASWVGVPHTDTQYF
>.|TRBV6-5|.|TRBJ2-1|16
TGTGCCAGCAGCCCGACGGCGGGCTCGGTAATCAATGAGCAGTTCTTC
CASSPTAGSVINEQFF
>few|TRBV20-1|TRBD1|TRBJ1-5|13
TGCAGTGCTGCGACAGGGGACAATCAGCCCCAGCATTTT
CSAATGDNQPQHF
>.|TRBV4-1|.|TRBJ2-1|13
TGCGCCAGCACTAGCTACTCCTACAATGAGCAGTTCTTC
CASTSYSYNEQFF
>.|TRBV25-1|TRBD1|TRBJ2-1|14
TGTGCCAGACGGACAGGGCCTCGATACAATGAGCAGTTCTTC
CARRTGPRYNEQFF
>.|TRBV6-6|.|TRBJ2-7|12
TGTGCCAGCAGTTATAAGGTTTACGAGCAGTACTTC
CASSYKVYEQYF
>few|TRBV5-1|TRBD1|TRBJ1-1|15
TGCGCCAGCAGCTTACGGACAGGAGATCGTACTGAAGCTTTCTTT
CASSLRTGDRTEAFF